Listed below are T cell receptor beta chains from one sample, sequenced in a study of cytomegalovirus exposure and HLA in healthy donors. Sequenced by immunoSEQ multiplex PCR; TCRdb stores in-frame clones only, minus some. The sample totals about 200,000 clones. The sample was PBMCs. The receptors here all came from a woman aged 25 to 39 in good health and CMV-seropositive. Both conserved end residues are part of each CDR3. The order of the fields is V gene, J gene, D gene, CDR3 protein, CDR3 DNA. D genes are given only for firm matches.

V: TRBV18; J: TRBJ2-3; D: .; CDR3: CASSPPSGTQYF; DNA: TGTGCCAGCTCACCACCGTCGGGAACGCAGTATTTT
V: TRBV5-6; J: TRBJ2-3; D: .; CDR3: CASSLERLTDTQYF; DNA: TGTGCCAGCAGCTTGGAGCGGCTCACAGATACGCAGTATTTT
V: TRBV30; J: TRBJ2-7; D: TRBD1; CDR3: CAWSAPYKDRPPYEQYF; DNA: TGTGCCTGGAGTGCACCATATAAGGACAGGCCCCCCTACGAGCAGTACTTC
V: TRBV5-4; J: TRBJ1-2; D: .; CDR3: CASSLKHERGGYTF; DNA: TGTGCCAGCAGCTTGAAACACGAACGGGGTGGCTACACCTTC
V: TRBV7-2; J: TRBJ1-1; D: .; CDR3: CASNSGGGWGEAFF; DNA: TGTGCCAGCAACTCCGGGGGGGGCTGGGGTGAAGCTTTCTTT
V: TRBV2; J: TRBJ2-6; D: .; CDR3: CASSDWASGANVLTF; DNA: TGTGCCAGCAGTGATTGGGCCTCTGGGGCCAACGTCCTGACTTTC
V: TRBV10-1; J: TRBJ1-1; D: .; CDR3: CASSVRPGRTEAFF; DNA: TGCGCCAGCAGTGTAAGGCCAGGGAGGACTGAAGCTTTCTTT
V: TRBV5-1; J: TRBJ2-1; D: .; CDR3: CASSLEGGSYNEQFF; DNA: TGCGCCAGCAGCTTGGAAGGGGGCTCCTACAATGAGCAGTTCTTC
V: TRBV6-1; J: TRBJ2-5; D: TRBD1; CDR3: CASSTGGETQYF; DNA: TGTGCCAGCAGCACAGGGGGCGAGACCCAGTACTTC
V: TRBV5-1; J: TRBJ1-1; D: TRBD1; CDR3: CASSWGDRTNTEAFF; DNA: TGCGCCAGCAGCTGGGGGGACAGGACTAACACTGAAGCTTTCTTT
V: TRBV5-1; J: TRBJ2-2; D: .; CDR3: CASSLAGNTGELFF; DNA: TGCGCCAGCAGTTTAGCCGGAAACACCGGGGAGCTGTTTTTT
V: TRBV6-5; J: TRBJ1-2; D: TRBD1; CDR3: CASTGDRANYGYTF; DNA: TGTGCCAGCACGGGGGACAGGGCCAACTATGGCTACACCTTC
V: TRBV28; J: TRBJ2-2; D: .; CDR3: CASSLRAGVVTGELFF; DNA: TGTGCCAGCAGTTTGCGAGCGGGCGTAGTTACCGGGGAGCTGTTTTTT
V: TRBV6-5; J: TRBJ1-1; D: TRBD1; CDR3: CASRGQVGTEAFF; DNA: TGTGCCAGCAGGGGACAGGTAGGGACTGAAGCTTTCTTT
V: TRBV18; J: TRBJ2-5; D: TRBD2; CDR3: CASSPLPSGEQETQYF; DNA: TGTGCCAGCTCACCACTGCCTAGCGGGGAGCAAGAGACCCAGTACTTC
V: TRBV7-8; J: TRBJ1-1; D: .; CDR3: CASSLTGDTEAFF; DNA: TGTGCCAGCAGCTTAACGGGGGACACTGAAGCTTTCTTT
V: TRBV18; J: TRBJ2-2; D: .; CDR3: CASSPGQNTGELFF; DNA: TGTGCCAGCTCACCAGGACAGAACACCGGGGAGCTGTTTTTT
V: TRBV28; J: TRBJ2-2; D: .; CDR3: CASSYPQNYLYTGELFF; DNA: TGTGCCAGCAGTTATCCGCAAAACTACCTTTACACCGGGGAGCTGTTTTTT
V: TRBV2; J: TRBJ2-6; D: .; CDR3: CASRLRGTGANVLTF; DNA: TGTGCCAGCAGACTTAGGGGTACTGGGGCCAACGTCCTGACTTTC
V: TRBV7-9; J: TRBJ1-1; D: .; CDR3: CASSSGGPKAFF; DNA: TGTGCCAGCAGCTCCGGGGGACCGAAAGCTTTCTTT